This T cell receptor beta chain emerged from a study of T cells in Graves' hyperthyroidism and ophthalmopathy. RNA transcripts gave rise to amplified TCR beta CDR3 regions. HTBI primers drove first-round RT-PCR of the TCR CDR3. TCRdb independently ran MiXCR on the multiplex PCR reads; one entry per CDR3 protein. The table shows 500,000 to 550,000 distinct CDR3 sequences, with around 20% occurring only once. The CDR3 consists of 14 residues. Germline V gene data show CDR1 as SNHLY and CDR2 as FYNNEI. J gave up 2 bases and V 8 bases, and 8 bases lay outside the gene matches. The sample holds many counts of this clonotype.

Sequenced: blood. This clonotype originated in a man between 18 and 29 years old with Graves' hyperthyroidism. The rearrangement uses TRBV2 and TRBJ2-7; 8 bases are shared with TRBD1. Written as DNA, the CDR3 is TGTGCCAGCTCGACAGGGGAAGGGGCCTACGAGCAGTACTTC. Translation: CASSTGEGAYEQYF. The full variable domain, completed using reference TRBV2 and TRBJ2-7, is EPEVTQTPSHQVTQMGQEVILRCVPISNHLYFYWYRQILGQKVEFLVSFYNNEISEKSEIFDDQFSVERPDGSNFTLKIRSTKLEDSAMYFCASSTGEGAYEQYFGPGTRLTVT.